Shown below are 7 T cell receptor beta chains from a single sample sequenced in a study of blood T cell repertoires in COVID-19. The data were produced by immunoSEQ multiplex PCR, yet TCRdb's version contains in-frame clones alone and is incomplete. This table has roughly 500,000 clones, roughly nine tenths appearing once. The specimen was peripheral blood. These TCRs come from a man between 18 and 29 years old with COVID-19, enrolled during active disease.

This clone showed up just once. The CDR3 region is CASSSPGEAGGREQFF. The DNA of the CDR3 is TGTGCCAGCAGCTCCCCGGGCGAGGCGGGGGGCCGGGAGCAGTTCTTC. This chain links TRBV7-9 with TRBJ2-1; 8 bases line up with TRBD2. V shed 4 bases and J 10 bases; nucleotides not matched to a gene: 15. Germline V lookup: CDR1 SEHNR, CDR2 FQNEAQ (reference sequence). The CDR3 runs to 16 residues.

The chain uses TRBV11-2 and TRBJ2-1; 8 bases are shared with TRBD1. Germline loops: CDR1 SGHAT, CDR2 FQNNGV. V was clipped by 1 base and J by 7 bases; unmatched bases: 9. This CDR3 has 16 residues. The CDR3 region has the DNA TGTGCCAGCAGCTTAGGGGCGACAGGGGCTTGGAATGAGCAGTTCTTC. Protein product: CASSLGATGAWNEQFF.

This chain connects TRBV19 to TRBJ2-2, with TRBD2 identical over 15 bases. Germline V lookup: CDR1 LNHDA, CDR2 SQIVND (reference sequence). V was clipped by 7 bases and J by 6 bases; unmatched bases: 12. The CDR3 has 18 residues. The CDR3 reads CASTWGLAGGSSSGELFF. In DNA form, the CDR3 reads TGTGCCAGTACCTGGGGACTAGCGGGAGGCTCGAGTTCCGGGGAGCTGTTTTTT.

This chain uses TRBV3-1 (or the pseudogene TRBV3-2) with TRBJ2-5; 10 nucleotides agree with TRBD2. The germline CDR1 and CDR2 sequences are LGHDT and YNNKEL (reference sequence). The V gene end was trimmed by 6 bases and the J gene end by 5 bases; junction bases not matched to a gene: 12. The CDR3 covers 16 residues. The CDR3 DNA reads as TGTGCCAGCAGACCCAGCGGGGGGGGCCGAAGGGAGACCCAGTACTTC. This translates into CASRPSGGGRRETQYF.

The rearrangement uses TRBV2 and TRBJ2-1; 9 bases fit TRBD2. The germline CDR1 and CDR2 sequences are SNHLY and FYNNEI. This CDR3 has 14 residues. With 4 bases clipped from V and 8 bases from J, the junction kept 6 bases outside the gene matches. The CDR3 is CASSGTSVGDEQFF. CDR3 nucleotides: TGTGCCAGCAGTGGGACTAGCGTGGGGGATGAGCAGTTCTTC.

This clone was seen just once. The chain uses TRBV6-6 and TRBJ2-2, with D maybe TRBD1 (6 bases). CDR3 length: 15 amino acids. The germline V gene has CDR1 MNHNY and CDR2 SVGAGI (reference sequence). The V gene lost 8 bases and the J gene lost 3 bases, with 16 bases spanning the gap. CDR3 sequence: CASGRAGAYTGELFF. CDR3 nucleotide sequence: TGTGCCAGCGGAAGAGCAGGGGCTTACACCGGGGAGCTGTTTTTT.

The V and J genes are TRBV5-5 and TRBJ2-7; 9 bases align to TRBD1. Germline V gene sequence: CDR1 SGHKS, CDR2 YYEKEE (reference sequence). The CDR3 extends over 15 amino acids. With V trimmed by 5 bases and J by 1 base, 7 bases remained unmatched. CDR3 nucleotide sequence: TGTGCCAGCAGTACCGGGACAGGGCCTTCCTACGAGCAGTACTTC. Translating gives CASSTGTGPSYEQYF. Based on the CDR3 plus reference TRBV5-5 and TRBJ2-7, the full variable domain is DAGVTQSPTHLIKTRGQQVTLRCSPISGHKSVSWYQQVLGQGPQFIFQYYEKEERGRGNFPDRFSARQFPNYSSELNVNALLLGDSALYLCASSTGTGPSYEQYFGPGTRLTVT.